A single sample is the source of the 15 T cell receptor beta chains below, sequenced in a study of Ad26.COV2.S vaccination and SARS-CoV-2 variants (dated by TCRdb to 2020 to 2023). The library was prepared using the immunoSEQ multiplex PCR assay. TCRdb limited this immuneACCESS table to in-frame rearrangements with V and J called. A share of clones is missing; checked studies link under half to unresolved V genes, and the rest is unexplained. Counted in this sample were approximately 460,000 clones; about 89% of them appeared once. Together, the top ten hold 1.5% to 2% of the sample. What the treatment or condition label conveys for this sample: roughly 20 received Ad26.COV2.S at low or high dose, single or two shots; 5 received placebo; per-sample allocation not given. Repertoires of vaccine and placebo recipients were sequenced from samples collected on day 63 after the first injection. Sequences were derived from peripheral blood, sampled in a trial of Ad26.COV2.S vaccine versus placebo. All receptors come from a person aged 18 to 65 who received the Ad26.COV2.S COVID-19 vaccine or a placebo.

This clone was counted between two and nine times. CDR3 DNA sequence: TGTGCCAGTAGTAGGAGGCTACAGTCCAACTATGGCTACACCTTC. Amino acids: CASSRRLQSNYGYTF. This chain joins TRBV19 and TRBJ1-2; D not certain. V was cut by 4 bases and J by 2 bases, with 14 bases left in between. The CDR3 loop spans 15 amino acids. Germline CDR1 LNHDA, CDR2 SQIVND (reference sequence). The full variable domain, with the rest looked up from reference TRBV19 and TRBJ1-2, is DGGITQSPKYLFRKEGQNVTLSCEQNLNHDAMYWYRQDPGQGLRLIYYSQIVNDFQKGDIAEGYSVSREKKESFPLTVTSAQKNPTAFYLCASSRRLQSNYGYTFGSGTRLTVV.

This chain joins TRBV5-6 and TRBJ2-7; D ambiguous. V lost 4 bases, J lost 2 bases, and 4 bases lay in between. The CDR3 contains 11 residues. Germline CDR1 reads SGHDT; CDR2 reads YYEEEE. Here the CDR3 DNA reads TGTGCCAGCAGCGGAACCTACGAGCAGTACTTC. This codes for CASSGTYEQYF.

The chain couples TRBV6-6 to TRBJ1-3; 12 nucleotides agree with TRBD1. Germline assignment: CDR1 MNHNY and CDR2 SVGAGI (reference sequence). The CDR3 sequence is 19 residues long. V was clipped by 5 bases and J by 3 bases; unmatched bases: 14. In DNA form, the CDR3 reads TGTGCCAGCAGTCCCAGATCACCGGGACAGGGGGCTTATGGAAACACCATATATTTT. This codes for CASSPRSPGQGAYGNTIYF.

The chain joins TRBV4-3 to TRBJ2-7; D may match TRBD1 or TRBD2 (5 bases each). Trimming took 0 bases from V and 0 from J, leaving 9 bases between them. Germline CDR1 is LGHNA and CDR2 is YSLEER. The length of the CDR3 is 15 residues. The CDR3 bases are TGCGCCAGCAGCCAAGAGTGGGGACGCTCCTACGAGCAGTACTTC. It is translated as CASSQEWGRSYEQYF.

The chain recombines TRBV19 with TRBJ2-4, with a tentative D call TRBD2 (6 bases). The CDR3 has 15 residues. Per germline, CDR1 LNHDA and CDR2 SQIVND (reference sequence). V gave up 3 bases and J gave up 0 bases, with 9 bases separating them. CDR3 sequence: CASSIEGLAKNIQYF. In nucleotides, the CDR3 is TGTGCCAGTAGTATTGAGGGACTAGCCAAAAACATTCAGTACTTC.

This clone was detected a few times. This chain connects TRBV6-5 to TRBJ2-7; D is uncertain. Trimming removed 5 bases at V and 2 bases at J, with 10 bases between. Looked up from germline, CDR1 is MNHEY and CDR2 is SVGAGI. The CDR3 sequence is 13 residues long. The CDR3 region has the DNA TGTGCCAGCAGTCCCCGGACGACCTACGAGCAGTACTTC. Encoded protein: CASSPRTTYEQYF.

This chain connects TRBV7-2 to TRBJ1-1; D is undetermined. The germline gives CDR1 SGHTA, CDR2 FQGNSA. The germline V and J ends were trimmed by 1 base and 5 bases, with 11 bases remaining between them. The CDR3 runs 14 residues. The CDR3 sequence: CASSLGGRRTEAFF. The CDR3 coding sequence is TGTGCCAGCAGCTTAGGAGGGAGGAGGACTGAAGCTTTCTTT.

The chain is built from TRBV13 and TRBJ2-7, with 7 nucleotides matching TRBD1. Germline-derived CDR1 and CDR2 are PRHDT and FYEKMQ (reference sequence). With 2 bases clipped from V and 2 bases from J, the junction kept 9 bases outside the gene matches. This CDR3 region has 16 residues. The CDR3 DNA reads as TGTGCCAGCAGCTTACGGTGGAGGACAGGTCCCTACGAGCAGTACTTC. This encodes CASSLRWRTGPYEQYF.

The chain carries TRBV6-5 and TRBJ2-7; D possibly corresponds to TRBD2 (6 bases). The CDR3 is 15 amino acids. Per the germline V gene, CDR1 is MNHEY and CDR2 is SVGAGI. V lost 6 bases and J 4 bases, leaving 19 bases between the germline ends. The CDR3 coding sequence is TGTGCCAGCAGCCCAGGCGGAGGGCTTTTTTACGAGCAGTACTTC. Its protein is CASSPGGGLFYEQYF.

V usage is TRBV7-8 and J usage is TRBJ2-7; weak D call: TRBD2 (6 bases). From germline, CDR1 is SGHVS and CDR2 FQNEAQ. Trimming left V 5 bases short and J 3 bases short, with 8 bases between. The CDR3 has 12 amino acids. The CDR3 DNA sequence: TGTGCCAGCAGCCGGGACTTCTACGAGCAGTACTTC. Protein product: CASSRDFYEQYF.

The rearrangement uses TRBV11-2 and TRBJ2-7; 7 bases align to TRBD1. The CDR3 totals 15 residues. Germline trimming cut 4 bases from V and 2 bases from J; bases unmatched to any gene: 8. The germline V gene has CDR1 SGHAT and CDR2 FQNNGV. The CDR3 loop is CASSSPQTGTYEQYF. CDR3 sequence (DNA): TGTGCCAGCAGCTCCCCACAGACAGGGACCTACGAGCAGTACTTC.

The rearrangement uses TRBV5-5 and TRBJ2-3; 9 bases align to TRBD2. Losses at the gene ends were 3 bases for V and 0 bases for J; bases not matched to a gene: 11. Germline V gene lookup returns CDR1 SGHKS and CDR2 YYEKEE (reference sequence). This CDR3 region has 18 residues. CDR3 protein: CASSSSGAGPSSTDTQYF. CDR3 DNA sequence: TGTGCCAGCAGCTCTAGCGGGGCGGGTCCCTCTAGCACAGATACGCAGTATTTT.

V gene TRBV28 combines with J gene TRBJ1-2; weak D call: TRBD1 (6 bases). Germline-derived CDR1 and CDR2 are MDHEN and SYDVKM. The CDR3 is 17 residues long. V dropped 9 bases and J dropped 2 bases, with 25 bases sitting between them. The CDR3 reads CASSPPRGGRGNYGYTF. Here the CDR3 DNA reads TGTGCCAGTTCACCGCCCAGGGGCGGGAGGGGGAACTATGGCTACACCTTC.

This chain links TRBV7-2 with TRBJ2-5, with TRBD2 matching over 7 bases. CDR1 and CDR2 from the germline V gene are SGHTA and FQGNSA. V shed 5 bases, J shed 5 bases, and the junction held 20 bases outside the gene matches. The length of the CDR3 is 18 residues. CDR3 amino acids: CASSLPSGGSFSGETQYF. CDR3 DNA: TGTGCCAGCAGCCTACCTTCCGGGGGGTCCTTTTCTGGGGAGACCCAGTACTTC.

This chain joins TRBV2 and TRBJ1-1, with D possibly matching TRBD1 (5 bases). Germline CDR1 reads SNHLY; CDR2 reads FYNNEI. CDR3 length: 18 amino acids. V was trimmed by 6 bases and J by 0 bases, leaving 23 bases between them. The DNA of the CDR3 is TGTGCCAGCAGAGACCTGGGGACGGCCACGAGAATGAACACTGAAGCTTTCTTT. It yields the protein CASRDLGTATRMNTEAFF.